This T cell receptor (beta chain) was sequenced during a study of T cell responses to AZD1222 COVID-19 vaccine. Study-level findings and limits: Spike-wide vaccine-associated CD4 TCRs dominated at 160-218 and 743-854. Donors in the cohort were predominantly white British and more often female, and clonal diversity was possibly underestimated.

Sequencing was performed with immunoSEQ multiplex PCR; in TCRdb, only in-frame clones are kept and a portion is missing. The sample yields some 100,000 clones, roughly 89% seen once. The CDR3 has 16 residues. Germline assignment: CDR1 MNHNY and CDR2 SVGAGI (reference sequence). V lost 2 bases, J lost 3 bases, and 9 bases stayed unmatched. In regard to this clone: What it recognizes is unknown.

The source is an adult in good health. The material was peripheral blood, obtained on day 0 of AZD1222 vaccination. This chain connects TRBV6-6 to TRBJ1-2; 7 bases are shared with TRBD1. In DNA, the CDR3 is TGTGCCAGCAGTTACGTAAGGTTCGGGACAGACTATGGCTACACCTTC. It yields the protein CASSYVRFGTDYGYTF.